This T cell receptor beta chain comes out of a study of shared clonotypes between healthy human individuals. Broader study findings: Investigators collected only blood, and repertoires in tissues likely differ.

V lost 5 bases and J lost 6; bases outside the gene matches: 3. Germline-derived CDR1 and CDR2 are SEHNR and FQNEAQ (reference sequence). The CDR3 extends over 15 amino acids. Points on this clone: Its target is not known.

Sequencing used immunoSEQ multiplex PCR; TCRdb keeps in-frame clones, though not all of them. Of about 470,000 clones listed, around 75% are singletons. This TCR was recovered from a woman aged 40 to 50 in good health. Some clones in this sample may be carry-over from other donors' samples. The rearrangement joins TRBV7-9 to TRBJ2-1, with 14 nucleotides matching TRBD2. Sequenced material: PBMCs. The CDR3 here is CASSQTSGRANEQFF. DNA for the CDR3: TGTGCCAGCAGCCAGACTAGCGGGAGGGCCAATGAGCAGTTCTTC.